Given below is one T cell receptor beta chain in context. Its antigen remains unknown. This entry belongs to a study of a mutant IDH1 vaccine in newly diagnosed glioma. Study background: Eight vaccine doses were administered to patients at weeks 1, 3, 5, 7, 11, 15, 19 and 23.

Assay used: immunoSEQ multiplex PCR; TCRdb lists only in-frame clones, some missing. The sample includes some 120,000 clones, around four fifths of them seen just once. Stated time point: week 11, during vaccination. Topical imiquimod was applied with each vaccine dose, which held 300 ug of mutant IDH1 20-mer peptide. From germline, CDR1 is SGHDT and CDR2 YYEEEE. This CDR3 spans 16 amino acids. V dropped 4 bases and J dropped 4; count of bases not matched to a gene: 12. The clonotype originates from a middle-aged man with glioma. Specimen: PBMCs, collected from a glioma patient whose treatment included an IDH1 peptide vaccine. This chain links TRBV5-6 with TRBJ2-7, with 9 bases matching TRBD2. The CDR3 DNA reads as TGTGCCAGCAGCGGCCTAAGGCTAGCGGGATCATACGAGCAGTACTTC. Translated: CASSGLRLAGSYEQYF.